The following is a TCR beta chain sequence with its context. Its specificity is unknown. This record comes from a study of breast tumors, draining lymph nodes, adjacent tissues. TCRdb passed the multiplex PCR reads through MiXCR, listing each CDR3 protein once. The sample yields over 200,000 distinct CDR3 sequences, under 35% seen once. Breast cancer patients provided tissue from their axillary draining lymph nodes. Overall study results and limits: Tumors had less TCR diversity than lymph nodes, more than nontumor tissue.

After removal of 6 bases from V and 1 base from J, the junction contained 5 bases not matched to a gene. This CDR3 region has 15 residues. From germline, CDR1 is MNHNS and CDR2 SASEGT. This sequence originates from a female donor with breast cancer. Some clones in this sample may be carry-over from other donors' samples. What was sequenced was axillary lymph node tissue. V is TRBV6-1 and J is TRBJ2-2; 7 positions agree with TRBD2. The CDR3 reads CASRLAIGNTGELFF. In DNA form, the CDR3 reads TGTGCCAGCAGACTAGCGATCGGGAACACCGGGGAGCTGTTTTTT.